The clone carrying this TCR beta chain was seen ten or more times. Its antigen remains unknown. Genomic DNA constituted the template upon which TCR beta VDJ and CDR3 profiling was performed. TCRdb called the reads again in MiXCR, with one record for every CDR3 protein. The data contain under 250,000 distinct CDR3 sequences, 30% to 35% of them singletons. The sample originates from a study of CD8+CD57+ T cells in acquired aplastic anemia. About the research overall: The mean DNA yield obtained from sorted CD4+ and CD8+ cells came to approximately 3 ug. Roughly 10.8 million reads were obtained on average for healthy donor CD4+ cells. Study-level points and caveats: Controls and patients did not differ significantly in CD8+ Simpson's diversity.

The CDR3 totals 12 residues. Germline lookup yields CDR1 SQVTM and CDR2 ANQGSEA. Trimming pared 4 bases from V and 1 base from J, leaving 6 bases between. The TCR comes from a human donor in good health, serving as a control. The sequenced sample was sorted CD4+, CD8+, or CD8+CD57+ T cells (not recorded which) from PBMCs. V usage is TRBV29-1 and J usage is TRBJ2-3; no clear D. This CDR3 is CSVVAGTDTQYF. In DNA, the CDR3 is TGCAGCGTTGTCGCTGGCACAGATACGCAGTATTTT.